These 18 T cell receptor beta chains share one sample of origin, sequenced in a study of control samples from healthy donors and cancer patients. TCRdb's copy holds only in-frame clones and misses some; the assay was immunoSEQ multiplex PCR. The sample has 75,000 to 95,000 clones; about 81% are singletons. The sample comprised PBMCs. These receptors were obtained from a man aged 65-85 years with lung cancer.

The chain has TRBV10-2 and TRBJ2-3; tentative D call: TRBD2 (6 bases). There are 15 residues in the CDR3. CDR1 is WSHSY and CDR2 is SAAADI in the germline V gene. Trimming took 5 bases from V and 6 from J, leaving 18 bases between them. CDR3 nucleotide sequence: TGCGCCAGCAGTTACGCCGGGAGTTTAACGGATACGCAGTATTTT. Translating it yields CASSYAGSLTDTQYF.

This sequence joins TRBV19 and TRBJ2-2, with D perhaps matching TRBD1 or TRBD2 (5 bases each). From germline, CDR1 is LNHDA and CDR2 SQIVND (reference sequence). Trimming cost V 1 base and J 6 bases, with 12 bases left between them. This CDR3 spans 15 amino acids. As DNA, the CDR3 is TGTGCCAGTAGTATAGGAGGGGTCGATGCCGGGGAGCTGTTTTTT. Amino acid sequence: CASSIGGVDAGELFF.

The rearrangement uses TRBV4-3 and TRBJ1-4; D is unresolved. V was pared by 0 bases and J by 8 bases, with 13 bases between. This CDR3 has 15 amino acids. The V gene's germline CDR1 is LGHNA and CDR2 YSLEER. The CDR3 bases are TGCGCCAGCAGCCAAGAAGCAGGTCGGATGGAAAAACTGTTTTTT. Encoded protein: CASSQEAGRMEKLFF.

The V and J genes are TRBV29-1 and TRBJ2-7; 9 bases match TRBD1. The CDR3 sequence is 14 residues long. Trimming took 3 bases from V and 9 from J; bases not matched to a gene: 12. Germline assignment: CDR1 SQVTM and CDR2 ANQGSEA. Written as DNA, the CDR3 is TGCAGCGTTGATTTGTTGGGGACAGGGAGTGCGCAGTACTTC. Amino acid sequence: CSVDLLGTGSAQYF.

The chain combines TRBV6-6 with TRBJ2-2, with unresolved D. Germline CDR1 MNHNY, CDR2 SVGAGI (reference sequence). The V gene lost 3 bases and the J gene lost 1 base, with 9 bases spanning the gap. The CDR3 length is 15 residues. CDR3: CASSYWHKNTGELFF. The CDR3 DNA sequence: TGTGCCAGCAGTTATTGGCATAAGAACACCGGGGAGCTGTTTTTT.

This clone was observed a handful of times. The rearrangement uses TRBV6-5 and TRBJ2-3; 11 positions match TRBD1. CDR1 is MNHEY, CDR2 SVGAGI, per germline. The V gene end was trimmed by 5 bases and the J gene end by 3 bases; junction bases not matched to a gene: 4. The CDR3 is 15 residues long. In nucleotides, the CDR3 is TGTGCCAGCAGTACCCGGGACAGGGGGACAGATACGCAGTATTTT. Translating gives CASSTRDRGTDTQYF.

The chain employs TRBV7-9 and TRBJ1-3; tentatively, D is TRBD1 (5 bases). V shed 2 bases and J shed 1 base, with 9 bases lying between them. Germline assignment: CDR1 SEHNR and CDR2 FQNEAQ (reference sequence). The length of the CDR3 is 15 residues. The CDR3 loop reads CASSLIQGSGNTIYF. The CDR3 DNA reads TGTGCCAGCAGCTTAATCCAGGGTTCTGGAAACACCATATATTTT.

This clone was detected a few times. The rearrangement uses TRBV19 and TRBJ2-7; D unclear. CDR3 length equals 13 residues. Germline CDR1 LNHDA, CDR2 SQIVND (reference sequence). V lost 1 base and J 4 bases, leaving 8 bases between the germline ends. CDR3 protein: CASSIVGWYEQYF. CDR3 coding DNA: TGTGCCAGTAGTATAGTGGGGTGGTACGAGCAGTACTTC.

The chain's CDR3 is CASSTTGEFNYNEQFF. The CDR3 DNA reads TGTGCCAGCTCGACGACAGGGGAATTTAACTACAATGAGCAGTTCTTC. The rearrangement links TRBV18 to TRBJ2-1, with 8 bases identical to TRBD1. The germline CDR1 and CDR2 sequences are KGHSH and LQKENI. The CDR3 is 16 amino acids. V shed 6 bases and J 3 bases; nucleotides not matched to a gene: 10.

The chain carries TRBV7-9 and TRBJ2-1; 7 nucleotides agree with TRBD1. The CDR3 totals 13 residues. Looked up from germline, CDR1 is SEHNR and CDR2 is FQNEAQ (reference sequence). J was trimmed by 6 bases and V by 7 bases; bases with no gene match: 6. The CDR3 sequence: CASNDGQVNEQFF. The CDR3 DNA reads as TGTGCCAGCAACGACGGACAGGTCAATGAGCAGTTCTTC.

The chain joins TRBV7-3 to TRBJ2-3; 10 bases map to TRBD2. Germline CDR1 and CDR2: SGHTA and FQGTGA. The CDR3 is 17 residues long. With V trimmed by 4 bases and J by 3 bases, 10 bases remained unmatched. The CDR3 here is CASSSTQLAGLTDTQYF. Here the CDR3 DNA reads TGTGCCAGCAGCTCGACCCAACTAGCGGGGCTAACAGATACGCAGTATTTT.

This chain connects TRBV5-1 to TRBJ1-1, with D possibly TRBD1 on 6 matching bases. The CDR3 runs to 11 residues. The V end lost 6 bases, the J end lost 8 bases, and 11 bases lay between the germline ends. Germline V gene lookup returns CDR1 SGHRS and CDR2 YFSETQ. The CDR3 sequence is CASKGHYEAFF. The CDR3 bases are TGCGCCAGCAAGGGACATTACGAAGCTTTCTTT.

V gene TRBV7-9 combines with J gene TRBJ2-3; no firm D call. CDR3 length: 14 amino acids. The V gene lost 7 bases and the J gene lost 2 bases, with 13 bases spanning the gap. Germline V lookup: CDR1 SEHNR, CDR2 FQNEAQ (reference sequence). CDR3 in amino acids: CASTAFGFTDTQYF. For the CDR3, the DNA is TGTGCCAGCACCGCTTTTGGGTTCACAGATACGCAGTATTTT. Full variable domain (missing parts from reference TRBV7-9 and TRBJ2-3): DTGVSQNPRHKITKRGQNVTFRCDPISEHNRLYWYRQTLGQGPEFLTYFQNEAQLEKSRLLSDRFSAERPKGSFSTLEIQRTEQGDSAMYLCASTAFGFTDTQYFGPGTRLTVL.

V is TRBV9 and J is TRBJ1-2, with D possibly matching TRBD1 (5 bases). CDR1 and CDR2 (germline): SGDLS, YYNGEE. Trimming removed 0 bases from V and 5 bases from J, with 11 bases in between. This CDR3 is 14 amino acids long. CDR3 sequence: CASSVGGDGYGYTF. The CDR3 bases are TGTGCCAGCAGCGTAGGGGGGGACGGATATGGCTACACCTTC.

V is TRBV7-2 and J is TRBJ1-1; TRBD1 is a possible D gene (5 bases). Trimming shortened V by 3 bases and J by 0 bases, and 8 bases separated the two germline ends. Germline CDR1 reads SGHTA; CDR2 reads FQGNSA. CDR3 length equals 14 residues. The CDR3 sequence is CASSFGGVNTEAFF. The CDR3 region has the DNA TGTGCCAGCAGCTTTGGAGGGGTGAACACTGAAGCTTTCTTT.

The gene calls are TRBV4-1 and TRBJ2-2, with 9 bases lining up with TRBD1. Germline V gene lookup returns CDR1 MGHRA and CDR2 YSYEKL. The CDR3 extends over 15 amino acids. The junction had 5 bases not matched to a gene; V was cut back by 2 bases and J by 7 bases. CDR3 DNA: TGCGCCAGCAGCCAACCCGGACAGGGGCACGGGGAGCTGTTTTTT. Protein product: CASSQPGQGHGELFF.

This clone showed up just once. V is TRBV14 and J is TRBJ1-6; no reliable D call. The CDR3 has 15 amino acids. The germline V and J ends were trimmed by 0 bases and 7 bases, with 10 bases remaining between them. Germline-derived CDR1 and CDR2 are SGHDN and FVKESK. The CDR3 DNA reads TGTGCCAGCAGCCAAGAGCAGTCCCGAAATTCACCCCTCCACTTT. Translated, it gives CASSQEQSRNSPLHF.

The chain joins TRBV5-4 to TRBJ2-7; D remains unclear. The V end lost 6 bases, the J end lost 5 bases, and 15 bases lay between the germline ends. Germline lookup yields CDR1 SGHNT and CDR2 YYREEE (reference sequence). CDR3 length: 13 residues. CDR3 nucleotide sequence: TGTGCCAGCACCTCTCGCCAAGGAAACGAGCAGTACTTC. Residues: CASTSRQGNEQYF.